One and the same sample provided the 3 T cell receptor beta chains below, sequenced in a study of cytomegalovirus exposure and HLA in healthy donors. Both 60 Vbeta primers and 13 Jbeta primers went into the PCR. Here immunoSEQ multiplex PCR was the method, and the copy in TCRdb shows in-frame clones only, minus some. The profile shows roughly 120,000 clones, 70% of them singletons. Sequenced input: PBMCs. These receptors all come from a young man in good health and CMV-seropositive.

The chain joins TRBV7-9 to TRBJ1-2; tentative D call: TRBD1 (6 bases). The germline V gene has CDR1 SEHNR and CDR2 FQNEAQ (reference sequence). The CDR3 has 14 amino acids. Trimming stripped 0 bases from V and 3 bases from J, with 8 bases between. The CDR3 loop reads CASSLAGADYGYTF. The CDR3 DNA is TGTGCCAGCAGCTTAGCGGGGGCCGACTATGGCTACACCTTC.

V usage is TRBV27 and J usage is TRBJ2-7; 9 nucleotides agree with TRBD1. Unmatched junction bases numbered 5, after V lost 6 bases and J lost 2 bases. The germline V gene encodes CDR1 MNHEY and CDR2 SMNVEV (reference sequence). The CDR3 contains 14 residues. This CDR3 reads CASSRTGAAYEQYF. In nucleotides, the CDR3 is TGTGCCAGCAGCAGGACAGGGGCGGCCTACGAGCAGTACTTC.

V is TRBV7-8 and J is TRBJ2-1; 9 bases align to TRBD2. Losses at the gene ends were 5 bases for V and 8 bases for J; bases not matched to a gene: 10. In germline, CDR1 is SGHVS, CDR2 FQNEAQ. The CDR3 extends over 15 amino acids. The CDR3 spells CASSTPSGIAYEQFF. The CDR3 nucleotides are TGTGCCAGCAGCACCCCTAGCGGGATAGCATATGAGCAGTTCTTC.